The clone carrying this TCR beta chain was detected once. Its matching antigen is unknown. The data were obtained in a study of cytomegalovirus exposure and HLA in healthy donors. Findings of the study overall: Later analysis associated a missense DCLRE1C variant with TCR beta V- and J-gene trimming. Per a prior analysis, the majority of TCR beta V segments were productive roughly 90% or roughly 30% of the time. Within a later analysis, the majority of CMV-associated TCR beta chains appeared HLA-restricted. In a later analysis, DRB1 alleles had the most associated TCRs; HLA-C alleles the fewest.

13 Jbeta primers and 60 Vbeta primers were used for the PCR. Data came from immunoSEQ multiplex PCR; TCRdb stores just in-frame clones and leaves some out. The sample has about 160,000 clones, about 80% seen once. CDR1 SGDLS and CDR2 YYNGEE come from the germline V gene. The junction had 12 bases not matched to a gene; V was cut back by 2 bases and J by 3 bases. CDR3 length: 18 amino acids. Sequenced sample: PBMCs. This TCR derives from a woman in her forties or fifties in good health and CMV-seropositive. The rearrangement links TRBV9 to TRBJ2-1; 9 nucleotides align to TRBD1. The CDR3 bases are TGTGCCAGCAGCGTGAGCACCTCCGGGACAGGGCTCTACAATGAGCAGTTCTTC. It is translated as CASSVSTSGTGLYNEQFF.